The TCR beta chain described here comes from a study of shared clonotypes between healthy human individuals. Study-level points and caveats: Sharing across a handful of donors was seen in around 5.1% of naive CD4 clonotypes.

Details on this clone: Its antigen is as yet unknown. Other nucleotide sequences from this sample produce the same CDR3.

Genomic DNA of every subset was divided equally among multiple immunoSEQ plates. Generated by immunoSEQ multiplex PCR, the TCRdb table keeps only in-frame clones and is missing some. The sample comprises some 2,500,000 clones, 80% to 95% of which are singletons, and around 0.4% rests with the top ten. The receptor was derived from a man between 18 and 35 years old in good health. Some clones in this sample may be carry-over from other donors' samples. Sample: naive CD4+ T cells from PBMCs. Subset: CD45RA+ positively selected.

This CDR3 is CASSLETVNTEAFF. The DNA of the CDR3 is TGCGCCAGCAGCTTGGAGACGGTGAACACTGAAGCTTTCTTT. The V and J genes are TRBV5-1 and TRBJ1-1; D unresolved. The V gene's germline CDR1 is SGHRS and CDR2 YFSETQ. There are 14 residues in the CDR3. V was shortened by 0 bases and J by 0 bases, with 6 bases between the two germline ends.